These T cell receptor delta chains were read from a single sample in a study of gamma-delta chains in newborns, infants, children. TCRdb repeated clone calling on the reads with CATT. This sample has about 6,100 delta-chain clones, with around 2.5% found just once. Sample: blood. The source of these receptors is a child who was a newborn, infant or young child, either healthy, febrile or measles-vaccinated (not recorded which). CDR3s include the opening cysteine and the closing phenylalanine or tryptophan.

V gene: TRDV2
J gene: TRDJ2
CDR3 protein: CACDKWGMTAQLFF

V gene: TRDV2
J gene: TRDJ3
CDR3 protein: CACDTTNTGGYSWDTRQMFF

V gene: TRDV2
J gene: TRDJ3
CDR3 protein: CACDTAWRGSSSWDTRQMFF

V gene: TRDV2
J gene: TRDJ2
CDR3 protein: CACDTVGETAQLFF

V gene: TRDV2
J gene: TRDJ1
CDR3 protein: CACDKVGIEADKLIF

V gene: TRDV2
J gene: TRDJ3
CDR3 protein: CACDTWGSSSWDTRQMFF

V gene: TRDV2
J gene: TRDJ3
CDR3 protein: CACDTVLGDTPWDTRQMFF

V gene: TRDV2
J gene: TRDJ3
CDR3 protein: CACDTVLASSWDTRQMFF

V gene: TRDV2
J gene: TRDJ3
CDR3 protein: CACDTWGSSSWDTRQMFF

V gene: TRDV2
J gene: TRDJ3
CDR3 protein: CACDTRGSSSWDTRQMFF

V gene: TRDV2
J gene: TRDJ3
CDR3 protein: CACDTVLGDPSSWDTRQMFF

V gene: TRDV2
J gene: TRDJ3
CDR3 protein: CACDAVSGGYVRQMFF

V gene: TRDV2
J gene: TRDJ3
CDR3 protein: CACTALLGDSWDTRQMFF

V gene: TRDV2
J gene: TRDJ3
CDR3 protein: CACDTVTWDTRQMFF

V gene: TRDV2
J gene: TRDJ3
CDR3 protein: CACDPAFTGGYDWDTRQMFF

V gene: TRDV2
J gene: TRDJ1
CDR3 protein: CACEKLRGIDLYTDKLIF

V gene: TRDV2
J gene: TRDJ3
CDR3 protein: CACDTVLGVPPSSWDTRQMFF

V gene: TRDV2
J gene: TRDJ2
CDR3 protein: CACDNWGIKAAQLFF

V gene: TRDV2
J gene: TRDJ3
CDR3 protein: CACDTVLGDTLSWDTRQMFF

V gene: TRDV2
J gene: TRDJ1
CDR3 protein: CACDAVGTHDKLIF

V gene: TRDV2
J gene: TRDJ3
CDR3 protein: CACDTVLGSGAWDTRQMFF

V gene: TRDV2
J gene: TRDJ3
CDR3 protein: CACDTAGGGSSWDTRQMFF

V gene: TRDV2
J gene: TRDJ3
CDR3 protein: CACDTLGDTSSWGTRQMFF

V gene: TRDV2
J gene: TRDJ2
CDR3 protein: CAYDVLGDNILTAQLFF

V gene: TRDV2
J gene: TRDJ3
CDR3 protein: CACDTVTGGYSWDTRQMFF

V gene: TRDV2
J gene: TRDJ3
CDR3 protein: CACDTGGYGTWDTRQMFF

V gene: TRDV2
J gene: TRDJ3
CDR3 protein: CACDTALGASSWDTRQMFF

V gene: TRDV2
J gene: TRDJ3
CDR3 protein: CACDVLVINSWDTRQMFF

V gene: TRDV2
J gene: TRDJ3
CDR3 protein: CACDTVLGDFWDTRQMFF

V gene: TRDV2
J gene: TRDJ3
CDR3 protein: CACDTVGGIHSWDTRQMFF

V gene: TRDV2
J gene: TRDJ3
CDR3 protein: CACDTVGTGGSSWDTRQMFF

V gene: TRDV2
J gene: TRDJ3
CDR3 protein: CACDSTRGQSSWDTRQMFF

V gene: TRDV2
J gene: TRDJ3
CDR3 protein: CACDTWGSSSWGTRQMFF

V gene: TRAV29/DV5
J gene: TRDJ3
CDR3 protein: CAASVSTGGYRNSWNTRQMFF

V gene: TRDV2
J gene: TRDJ3
CDR3 protein: CAGDALLGDTGSSWDTRQMFF

V gene: TRDV2
J gene: TRDJ3
CDR3 protein: CACDTVRDTSSWDTRQMFF

V gene: TRDV2
J gene: TRDJ3
CDR3 protein: CACDTARGPSSWDTRQMFF

V gene: TRDV2
J gene: TRDJ3
CDR3 protein: CACDTVLGGPSWDTRQMFF

V gene: TRDV2
J gene: TRDJ3
CDR3 protein: CACDTVMGDTDPRSWDTRQMFF

V gene: TRDV2
J gene: TRDJ3
CDR3 protein: CACDNWGIPSSWDTRQMFF

V gene: TRDV2
J gene: TRDJ3
CDR3 protein: CACDLLGSTNSRDTRQMFF

V gene: TRDV2
J gene: TRDJ3
CDR3 protein: CACDTTGGYSWDTRQMFF

V gene: TRDV3
J gene: TRDJ1
CDR3 protein: CAARVLPPAHTDKLIF

V gene: TRDV2
J gene: TRDJ3
CDR3 protein: CACDTVSGGYSSWDTRQMFF

V gene: TRDV2
J gene: TRDJ2
CDR3 protein: CACDILGALTAQLFF